This entry features one T cell receptor (beta chain) sequence. It lacks a known antigen. Nothing much larger sits one base from this clone, and base qualities are not available. This entry is derived from a study of control samples from healthy donors and cancer patients (dated by TCRdb to the early 2020s). The receptor library was made with the immunoSEQ multiplex PCR assay. TCRdb holds this immuneACCESS table with in-frame rearrangements only. Some clones are missing; in checked studies, unresolved V genes explain under half, and the rest has no known cause. The sample table holds more than 95,000 clones, of which around 94% were seen once. Of the sample, about 0.6% is held by the ten largest clones. The CDR3, cysteine through phenylalanine, is 13 amino acids long. The retained sequence is limited to the CDR3, 39 bases, with the frame set at the first base. Here V drops 5 bases and J drops 3 bases, and the junction holds 1 base not matched to any gene.

The receptor was isolated from an elderly man with head and neck cancer. In this chain, TRBV12-3 or TRBV12-4 is recombined with TRBJ2-5, and 9 junctional nucleotides match TRBD1. The sample comprised PBMCs. The CDR3 region has the sequence CASSGQGKETQYF. The DNA sequence is TGTGCCAGCAGTGGACAGGGGAAAGAGACCCAGTACTTC.